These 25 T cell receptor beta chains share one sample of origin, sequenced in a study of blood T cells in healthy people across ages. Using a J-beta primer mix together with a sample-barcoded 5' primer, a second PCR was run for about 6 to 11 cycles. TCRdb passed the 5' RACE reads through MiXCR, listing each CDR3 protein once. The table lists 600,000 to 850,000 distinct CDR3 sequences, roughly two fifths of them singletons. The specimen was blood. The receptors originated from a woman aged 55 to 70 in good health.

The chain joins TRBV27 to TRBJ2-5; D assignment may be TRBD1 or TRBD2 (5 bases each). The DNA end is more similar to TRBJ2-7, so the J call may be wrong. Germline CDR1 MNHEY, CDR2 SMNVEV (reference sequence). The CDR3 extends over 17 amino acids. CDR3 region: CASSPFMEDRGNAEQYF. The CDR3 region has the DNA TGTGCCAGCAGCCCATTTATGGAAGACAGAGGGAACGCCGAGCAGTACTTC.

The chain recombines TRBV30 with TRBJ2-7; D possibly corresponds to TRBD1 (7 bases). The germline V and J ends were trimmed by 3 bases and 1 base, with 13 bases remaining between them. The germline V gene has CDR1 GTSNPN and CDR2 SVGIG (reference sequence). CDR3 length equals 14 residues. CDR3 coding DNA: TGTGCCTGGAGGGAGGCGGGACAGTCCTACGAGCAGTACTTC. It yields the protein CAWREAGQSYEQYF.

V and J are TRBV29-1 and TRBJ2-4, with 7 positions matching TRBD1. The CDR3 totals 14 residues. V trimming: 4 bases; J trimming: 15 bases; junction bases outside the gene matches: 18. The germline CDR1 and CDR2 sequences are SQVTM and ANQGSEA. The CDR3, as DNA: TGCAGCGTTGGGGCAGGACAGGCGGCCCGAGAACGGTACTTC. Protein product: CSVGAGQAARERYF.

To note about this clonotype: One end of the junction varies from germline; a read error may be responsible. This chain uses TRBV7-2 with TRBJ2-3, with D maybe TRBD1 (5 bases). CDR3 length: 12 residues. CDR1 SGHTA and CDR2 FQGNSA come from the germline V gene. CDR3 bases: TGTGCCTGCAGCCCGGGCGTAGGGGTGGCGTATTTT. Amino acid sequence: CACSPGVGVAYF.

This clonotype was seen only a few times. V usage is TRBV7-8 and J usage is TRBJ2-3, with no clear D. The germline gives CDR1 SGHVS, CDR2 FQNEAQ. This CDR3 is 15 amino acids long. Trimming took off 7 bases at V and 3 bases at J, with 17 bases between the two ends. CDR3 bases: TGTGCCAGCATCAACGTGGGGTTTGCTACAGATACGCAGTATTTT. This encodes CASINVGFATDTQYF. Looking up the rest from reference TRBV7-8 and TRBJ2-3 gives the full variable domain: GAGVSQSPRYKVAKRGQDVALRCDPISGHVSLFWYQQALGQGPEFLTYFQNEAQLDKSGLPSDRFFAERPEGSVSTLKIQRTQQEDSAVYLCASINVGFATDTQYFGPGTRLTVL.

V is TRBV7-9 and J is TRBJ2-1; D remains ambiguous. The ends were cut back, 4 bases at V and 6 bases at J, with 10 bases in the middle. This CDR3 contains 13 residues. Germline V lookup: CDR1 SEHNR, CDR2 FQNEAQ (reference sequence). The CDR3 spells CASSSNWLNEQFF. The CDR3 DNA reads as TGTGCCAGCAGCTCCAACTGGCTCAATGAGCAGTTCTTC.

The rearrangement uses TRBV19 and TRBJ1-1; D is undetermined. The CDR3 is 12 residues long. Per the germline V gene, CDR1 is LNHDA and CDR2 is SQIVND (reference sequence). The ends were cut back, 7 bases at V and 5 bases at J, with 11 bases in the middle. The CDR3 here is CASKRLGTEAFF. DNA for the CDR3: TGTGCCAGTAAGAGACTGGGGACTGAAGCTTTCTTT.

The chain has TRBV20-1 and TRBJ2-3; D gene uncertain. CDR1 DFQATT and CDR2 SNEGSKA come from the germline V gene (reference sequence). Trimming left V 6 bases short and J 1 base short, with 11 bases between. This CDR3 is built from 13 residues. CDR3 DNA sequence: TGCAGTGCCCCCCCGGGCGGCACAGATACGCAGTATTTT. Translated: CSAPPGGTDTQYF.

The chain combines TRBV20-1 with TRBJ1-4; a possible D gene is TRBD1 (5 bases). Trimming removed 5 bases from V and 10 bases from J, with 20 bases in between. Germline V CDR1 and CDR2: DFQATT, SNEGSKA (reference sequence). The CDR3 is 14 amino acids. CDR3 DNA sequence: TGCAGTGCTGGATCGGGGGTGATCGCGGGAAAACTGTTTTTT. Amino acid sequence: CSAGSGVIAGKLFF.

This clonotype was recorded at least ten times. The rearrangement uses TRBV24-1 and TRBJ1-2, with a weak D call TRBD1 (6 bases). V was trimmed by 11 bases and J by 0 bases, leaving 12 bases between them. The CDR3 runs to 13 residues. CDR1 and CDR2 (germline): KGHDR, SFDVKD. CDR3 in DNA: TGTGCCATTCGGGACACTACTAACTATGGCTACACCTTC. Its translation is CAIRDTTNYGYTF.

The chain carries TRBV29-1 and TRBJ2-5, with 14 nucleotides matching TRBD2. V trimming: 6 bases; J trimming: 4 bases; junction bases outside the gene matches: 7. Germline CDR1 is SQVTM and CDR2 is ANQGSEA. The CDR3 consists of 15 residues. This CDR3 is CSVARTSGRIETQYF. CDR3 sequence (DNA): TGCAGCGTAGCTAGGACTAGCGGGAGGATAGAGACCCAGTACTTC.

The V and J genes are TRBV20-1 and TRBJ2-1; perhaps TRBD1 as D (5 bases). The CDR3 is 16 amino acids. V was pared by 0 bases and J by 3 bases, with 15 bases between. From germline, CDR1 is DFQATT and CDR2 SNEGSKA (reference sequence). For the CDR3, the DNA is TGCAGTGCTAGAGATCCCCAGGGTGCCCTCTACAATGAGCAGTTCTTC. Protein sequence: CSARDPQGALYNEQFF.

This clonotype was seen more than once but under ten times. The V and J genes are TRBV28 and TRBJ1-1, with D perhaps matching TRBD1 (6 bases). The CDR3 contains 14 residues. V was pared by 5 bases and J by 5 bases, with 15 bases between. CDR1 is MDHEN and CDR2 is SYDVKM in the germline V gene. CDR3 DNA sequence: TGTGCCAGCAGTCTACAGGGCGGCAGGACTGAAGCTTTCTTT. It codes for CASSLQGGRTEAFF.

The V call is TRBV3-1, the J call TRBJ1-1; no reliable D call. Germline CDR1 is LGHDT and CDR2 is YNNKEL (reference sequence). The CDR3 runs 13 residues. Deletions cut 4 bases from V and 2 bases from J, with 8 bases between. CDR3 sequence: CASSLQINTEAFF. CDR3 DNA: TGTGCCAGCAGCCTTCAGATTAACACTGAAGCTTTCTTT.

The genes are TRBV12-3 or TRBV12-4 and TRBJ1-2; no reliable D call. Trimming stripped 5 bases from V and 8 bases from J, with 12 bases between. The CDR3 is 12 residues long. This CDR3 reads CASSADYGGYTF. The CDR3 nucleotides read TGTGCCAGCAGTGCGGACTACGGGGGCTACACCTTC.

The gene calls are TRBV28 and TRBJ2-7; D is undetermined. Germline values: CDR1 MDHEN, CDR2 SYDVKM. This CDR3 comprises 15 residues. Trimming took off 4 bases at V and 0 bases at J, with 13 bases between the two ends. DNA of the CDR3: TGTGCCAGCAGTTACGGGTCTCTAAGCTCCTACGAGCAGTACTTC. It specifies CASSYGSLSSYEQYF.

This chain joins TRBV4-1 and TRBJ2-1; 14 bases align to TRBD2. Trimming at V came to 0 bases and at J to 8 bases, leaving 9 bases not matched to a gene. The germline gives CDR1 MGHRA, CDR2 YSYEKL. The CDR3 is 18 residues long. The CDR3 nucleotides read TGCGCCAGCAGCCAAGAGGTTCAGGGGACTAGCGGGAGCGATGAGCAGTTCTTC. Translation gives CASSQEVQGTSGSDEQFF.

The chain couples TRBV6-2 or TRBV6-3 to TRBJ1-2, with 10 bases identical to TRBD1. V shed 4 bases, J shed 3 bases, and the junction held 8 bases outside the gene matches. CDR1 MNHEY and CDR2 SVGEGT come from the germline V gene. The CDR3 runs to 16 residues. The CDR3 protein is CASSLPRTGGDYGYTF. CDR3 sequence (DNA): TGTGCCAGCAGTTTACCCCGGACAGGGGGGGACTATGGCTACACCTTC.

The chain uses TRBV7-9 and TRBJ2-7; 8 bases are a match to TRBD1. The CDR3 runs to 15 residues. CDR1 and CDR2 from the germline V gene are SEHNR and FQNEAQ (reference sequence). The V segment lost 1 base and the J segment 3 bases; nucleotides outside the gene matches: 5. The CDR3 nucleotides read TGTGCCAGCAGCTTAGGGACAGGGAGCGACTACGAGCAGTACTTC. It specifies CASSLGTGSDYEQYF.

CDR3 sequence: CASSLEPLGQGPYEKLFF. The CDR3 DNA is TGCGCCAGCAGCTTGGAACCCTTAGGACAGGGGCCCTACGAAAAACTGTTTTTT. The gene calls are TRBV5-1 and TRBJ1-4; 9 bases line up with TRBD1. Germline V gives CDR1 SGHRS, CDR2 YFSETQ. CDR3 length: 18 residues. J lost 8 bases, V lost 0 bases, and 14 bases had no gene match. Drawing the rest from reference TRBV5-1 and TRBJ1-4, the complete variable domain is KAGVTQTPRYLIKTRGQQVTLSCSPISGHRSVSWYQQTPGQGLQFLFEYFSETQRNKGNFPGRFSGRQFSNSRSEMNVSTLELGDSALYLCASSLEPLGQGPYEKLFFGSGTQLSVL.

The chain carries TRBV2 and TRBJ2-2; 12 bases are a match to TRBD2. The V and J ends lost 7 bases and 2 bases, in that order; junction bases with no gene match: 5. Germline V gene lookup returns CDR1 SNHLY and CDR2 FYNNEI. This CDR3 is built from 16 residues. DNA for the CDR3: TGTGCCAGCACGGCTAGCGGGGGGGCAAACACCGGGGAGCTGTTTTTT. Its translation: CASTASGGANTGELFF.

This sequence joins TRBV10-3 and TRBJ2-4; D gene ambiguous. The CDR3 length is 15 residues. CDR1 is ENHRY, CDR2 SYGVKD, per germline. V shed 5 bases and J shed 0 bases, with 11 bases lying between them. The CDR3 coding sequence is TGTGCCATCAGTCCGGGTCCGGAAGCCAAAAACATTCAGTACTTC. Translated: CAISPGPEAKNIQYF.

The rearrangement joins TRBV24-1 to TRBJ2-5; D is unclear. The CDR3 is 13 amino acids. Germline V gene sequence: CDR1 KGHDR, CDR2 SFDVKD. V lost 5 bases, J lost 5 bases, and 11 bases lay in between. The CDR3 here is CATSAGLRETQYF. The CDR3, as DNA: TGTGCCACCAGTGCCGGGCTCCGGGAGACCCAGTACTTC.

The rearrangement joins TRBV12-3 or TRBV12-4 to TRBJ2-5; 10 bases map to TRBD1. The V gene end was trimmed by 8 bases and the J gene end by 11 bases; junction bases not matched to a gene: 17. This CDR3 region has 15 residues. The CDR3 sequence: CASRSPGQGYNEQYF. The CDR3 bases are TGTGCCAGCCGATCCCCGGGACAGGGGTACAATGAGCAGTACTTC.

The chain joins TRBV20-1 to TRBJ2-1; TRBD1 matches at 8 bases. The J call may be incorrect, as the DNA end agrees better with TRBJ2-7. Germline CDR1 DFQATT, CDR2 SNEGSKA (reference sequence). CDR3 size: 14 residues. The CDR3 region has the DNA TGCAGTGCTTCCGACAGGGGCTCCTACAATGAGCAGTACTTC. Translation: CSASDRGSYNEQYF.